These T cell receptor beta chains were read from a single sample in a study of identical twins. Via MiXCR, TCRdb re-called the 5' RACE reads, giving one row per CDR3 protein. The table has roughly 720,000 distinct CDR3 sequences, 18% seen once. These data were also reused for a study on T cells expressing NK-cell markers.

The specimen sequenced was PBMCs. The receptors here all came from a woman aged 18-29 years in good health. Each CDR3 is given with its conserved first and last residue. A D gene is named only where the DNA matches it firmly. Only some rows state a clone size, as once, few, many or a class for expanded clones.

abundance: many
v_gene: TRBV12-3/TRBV12-4
d_gene: NA
j_gene: TRBJ1-2
CDR3nt: TGTGCCAGCAGCCCGGGCCGGGGGTACTATGGCTACACCTTC
CDR3aa: CASSPGRGYYGYTF

abundance: many
v_gene: TRBV20-1
d_gene: NA
j_gene: TRBJ1-4
CDR3nt: TGCAGTGCTCAAGACGGCGGCGCAGCTAATGAAAAACTGTTTTTT
CDR3aa: CSAQDGGAANEKLFF

abundance: NA
v_gene: TRBV7-9
d_gene: TRBD2
j_gene: TRBJ2-1
CDR3nt: TGTGCCAGCAGCGAGCGGGAGTACTCCTACAATGAGCAGTTCTTC
CDR3aa: CASSEREYSYNEQFF

abundance: few
v_gene: TRBV9
d_gene: NA
j_gene: TRBJ1-1
CDR3nt: TGTGCCAGCAGTGACGAGGGCACTGAAGCTTTCTTT
CDR3aa: CASSDEGTEAFF

abundance: NA
v_gene: TRBV6-1
d_gene: TRBD1
j_gene: TRBJ1-1
CDR3nt: TGTGCCAGCTCCAGGGGGCGTGGAACTGAAGCTTTCTTT
CDR3aa: CASSRGRGTEAFF

abundance: many
v_gene: TRBV9
d_gene: TRBD2
j_gene: TRBJ2-7
CDR3nt: TGTGCCAGCAGCGCTAGCGGGGGCTCCTACGAGCAGTACTTC
CDR3aa: CASSASGGSYEQYF

abundance: many
v_gene: TRBV7-2
d_gene: TRBD1
j_gene: TRBJ1-2
CDR3nt: TGTGCCAGCAGCTCCACCGGGACAGCTAACTATGGCTACACCTTC
CDR3aa: CASSSTGTANYGYTF

abundance: NA
v_gene: TRBV12-3/TRBV12-4
d_gene: NA
j_gene: TRBJ2-5
CDR3nt: TGTGCCAGCAGTCCAGCGCGAGGGAAGAAGTACCAAGAGACCCAGTACTTC
CDR3aa: CASSPARGKKYQETQYF

abundance: NA
v_gene: TRBV29-1
d_gene: NA
j_gene: TRBJ2-3
CDR3nt: TGCAGCGTGGGTGGGGCGGGGTCATTCTTAAGCACAGATACGCAGTATTTT
CDR3aa: CSVGGAGSFLSTDTQYF

abundance: NA
v_gene: TRBV4-1
d_gene: NA
j_gene: TRBJ2-3
CDR3nt: TGCGCCAGCAGCCACGTAGGGGCAGATACGCAGTATTTT
CDR3aa: CASSHVGADTQYF

abundance: NA
v_gene: TRBV6-2/TRBV6-3
d_gene: NA
j_gene: TRBJ2-1
CDR3nt: TGTGCCAGCAGTTCGACTGGGACCTACAATGAGCAGTTCTTC
CDR3aa: CASSSTGTYNEQFF

abundance: NA
v_gene: TRBV12-3/TRBV12-4
d_gene: TRBD1
j_gene: TRBJ2-1
CDR3nt: TGTGCCAGCAGTTTAGGGACAGGGCGATTCTTCAATGAGCAGTTCTTC
CDR3aa: CASSLGTGRFFNEQFF

abundance: NA
v_gene: TRBV7-2
d_gene: TRBD2
j_gene: TRBJ2-7
CDR3nt: TGTGCCAGCAGCCCCTTAGCGGGGACGGCCTACGAGCAGTACTTC
CDR3aa: CASSPLAGTAYEQYF

abundance: few
v_gene: TRBV7-9
d_gene: NA
j_gene: TRBJ2-5
CDR3nt: TGTGCCAGCAGCGCTCCCATGGGAAGCGAAGAGACCCAGTACTTC
CDR3aa: CASSAPMGSEETQYF